The next 19 T cell receptor beta chains were all read from a single sample in a study of CD8+ T cells in alopecia areata. Sequencing templates came from extracted RNA that was reverse transcribed into cDNA. Produced via immunoSEQ multiplex PCR; TCRdb's table is partial and in-frame only. The sample presents 200,000 to 300,000 clones, none singletons. Cells from pooled cutaneous lymph nodes were sorted by CD4, CD8alpha, NKG2D, NKG2ACE and other markers. Sequences were obtained from CD4+ T cells sorted from a lymph node. The receptors here all came from a C3H/HeJ mouse with alopecia areata. Strain MHC haplotype: H2-k.

Concerning this clone itself: These gene names are mouse names. The observed sequence ends 4 residues before the CDR3 terminus, with the missing tail filled in from the germline J gene. The rearrangement uses TRBV13-1 and TRBJ2-1; 8 nucleotides line up with TRBD2. J gave up 5 bases and V 3 bases, and 4 bases lay outside the gene matches. Germline-derived CDR1 and CDR2 are NSHNY and SYGAGN. The CDR3 extends over 14 amino acids. The CDR3 bases that were read are TGTGCCAGCAGTGCGGACTGGGTTAATGCT. Translation gives CASSADWVNA. The whole CDR3 protein reads CASSADWVNAEQFF.

The table lists this clone with a few counts. Any gene name here is a mouse gene name. Coverage ceases 4 residues before the CDR3 finishes, and the germline J gene fills in the end. The genes are TRBV1 and TRBJ2-7; 7 nucleotides align to TRBD1. Germline V gene data show CDR1 as NSQYPW and CDR2 as LRSPGD (reference sequence). The CDR3 is made up of 14 amino acids. CDR3 residues: CTCSAHTGAYEQYF. Incomplete CDR3 DNA: TGCACCTGCAGTGCACACACAGGGGCTTAT. The complete variable domain, with remaining parts taken from reference TRBV1 and TRBJ2-7, reads VTLLEQNPRWRLVPRGQAVNLRCILKNSQYPWMSWYQQDLQKQLQWLFTLRSPGDKEVKSLPGADYLATRVTDTELRLQVANMSQGRTLYCTCSAHTGAYEQYFGPGTRLTVL.

This clone has more than one count but fewer than ten. Mouse germline and gene names are used. The read ends 4 residues before the CDR3 terminus; that terminus is restored from the germline J gene. This same CDR3 is encoded by further DNA sequences in the sample. The chain joins TRBV5 to TRBJ2-2; D gene uncertain. Germline-derived CDR1 and CDR2 are LGHNA and YNLKQL (reference sequence). This CDR3 has 16 amino acids. V gave up 0 bases and J gave up 1 base, with 9 bases separating them. The CDR3 protein is CASSQDRDKNTGQLYF. CDR3 bases read: TGTGCCAGCAGCCAAGATCGCGACAAAAACACCGGG.

As regards this clone: The germline and genes are mouse ones. The read stops 4 residues short of the end of the CDR3; the missing end is completed from the germline J gene. The chain has TRBV13-1 and TRBJ2-1, with 9 bases fitting TRBD1. Germline-derived CDR1 and CDR2 are NSHNY and SYGAGN. This CDR3 has 13 residues. CDR3 bases read: TGTGCCAGCAGGGAAGGGACAGGGGCT. It codes for CASREGTGA. The full CDR3 is CASREGTGAEQFF.

In this sample, this clone turned up a few times. These gene names are mouse names. The CDR3 end falls 4 residues outside the read, so it is completed with the germline J gene. This specimen includes other DNA sequences encoding the same CDR3. The J gene is TRBJ2-3, the V gene TRBV19; 8 bases are a match to TRBD2. The CDR3 is 13 residues long. Germline CDR1 and CDR2: FNHDT and SITEND (reference sequence). After removal of 6 bases from V and 1 base from J, the junction contained 1 base not matched to a gene. The CDR3 loop is CASKTGGAETLYF. The DNA read from the CDR3 is TGTGCCAGCAAGACTGGGGGTGCAGAA.

A remark on this clone: The gene names here belong to mouse. Other nucleotide sequences from this sample produce the same CDR3. CDR3 region: CASSDWGGAYAEQFF. Partial CDR3 DNA: TGTGCCAGCAGTGACTGGGGGGGCGCTTATGCT. The chain combines TRBV13-3 with TRBJ2-1, with 10 bases matching TRBD2. The missing CDR3 end, 4 residues past where the read stops, is filled in from the germline J gene. The CDR3 loop spans 15 amino acids. Germline V CDR1 and CDR2: NNHDY, SYVADS. J lost 4 bases, V lost 2 bases, and 3 bases had no gene match.

This clone has only a few counts. The genes are named according to mouse. The read comes to an end 4 residues before the CDR3 does, leaving the germline J gene to fill in the end. Within the sample, other DNA sequences also encode this same CDR3. This chain connects TRBV13-2 to TRBJ2-7; possibly TRBD1 for D (5 bases). Germline CDR1 reads NNHNN; CDR2 reads SYGAGS (reference sequence). This CDR3 spans 12 amino acids. V was cut by 3 bases and J by 2 bases, with 6 bases left in between. The sequenced CDR3 bases are TGTGCCAGCGGTGGACAGACCTAT. It encodes CASGGQTY. The whole CDR3 sequence reads CASGGQTYEQYF.

A few counts support this clone. These gene names are mouse names. The CDR3 end is not reached by the read, which stops 4 residues before it; the germline J gene fills it in. The rearrangement uses TRBV13-1 and TRBJ2-1, with TRBD1 matching 8 bases. Germline V gene sequence: CDR1 NSHNY, CDR2 SYGAGN. The CDR3 totals 17 residues. CDR3: CASSGTGMGHRWAEQFF. The sequenced part of the CDR3 DNA is TGTGCCAGCAGTGGGACAGGGATGGGTCATAGATGGGCT.

A word on this clone: Gene names and germline match the mouse. The observed sequence ends 4 residues before the CDR3 terminus, with the missing tail filled in from the germline J gene. The gene calls are TRBV1 and TRBJ2-7, with a possible D match to TRBD2 (5 bases). V was cut by 2 bases and J by 0 bases, with 11 bases left in between. CDR1 and CDR2 (germline): NSQYPW, LRSPGD (reference sequence). The CDR3 contains 15 residues. This CDR3 is CTCSASGPSSYEQYF. The sequenced part of the CDR3 DNA is TGCACCTGCAGTGCATCTGGGCCGAGCTCCTAT.

This clone has a handful of counts. Gene names and germline match the mouse. The read ends 4 residues early relative to the CDR3; the germline J gene fills the gap. This sample also contains other DNA sequences that code for the same CDR3. The chain couples TRBV13-2 to TRBJ2-3, with D maybe TRBD1 (6 bases). Germline loops: CDR1 NNHNN, CDR2 SYGAGS (reference sequence). This CDR3 is 14 amino acids long. V gave up 2 bases and J gave up 0 bases, with 7 bases separating them. Here the CDR3 reads CASGDRGSAETLYF. The sequenced CDR3 bases are TGTGCCAGCGGTGACAGGGGTAGTGCAGAA.

This clone showed up just a few times. Gene names refer to mouse genes. The CDR3 goes on 4 residues after the read ends, and that part is filled in from the germline J gene. The chain links TRBV3 to TRBJ2-5, with 10 bases fitting TRBD2. Germline lookup yields CDR1 SNHLY and CDR2 FYNGKV (reference sequence). V was pared by 2 bases and J by 1 base, with 3 bases of the junction left unmatched. The CDR3 covers 16 residues. The CDR3 reads CASSLPGGADQDTQYF. The CDR3 bases that were read are TGTGCCAGCAGCTTACCTGGGGGGGCAGACCAAGAC.

As regards this clone: Mouse names are used for the genes. The CDR3 DNA, read in part, is TGTGCCAGCAGTATGGGGGAAGAC. This codes for CASSMGED. The full CDR3 protein is CASSMGEDTQYF. The chain uses TRBV19 and TRBJ2-5; D is perhaps TRBD1 or TRBD2 (5 bases each). The sequence runs out 4 residues before the end of the CDR3; the remainder is reconstructed from the germline J gene. Germline-derived CDR1 and CDR2 are FNHDT and SITEND (reference sequence). CDR3 length: 12 amino acids.

About this clone: Genes and germline come from the mouse. The read stops 4 residues short of the end of the CDR3; the missing end is completed from the germline J gene. The V and J genes are TRBV13-3 and TRBJ2-7; TRBD1 agrees at 9 bases. The J segment lost 2 bases and the V segment lost 4 bases, leaving 1 base of the junction unmatched. Germline V gene lookup returns CDR1 NNHDY and CDR2 SYVADS. The CDR3 is 13 residues long. The sequenced CDR3 bases are TGTGCCAGCAGTCGACAGGGGGCCTAT. Protein: CASSRQGAY. The CDR3 in full is CASSRQGAYEQYF.

This clone was recorded a few times. Gene names are the mouse ones. The read finishes 4 residues shy of the CDR3 end, and the germline J gene is used to complete it. The V and J genes are TRBV17 and TRBJ2-4, with 7 bases lining up with TRBD1. There are 14 residues in the CDR3. V trimming: 5 bases; J trimming: 2 bases; junction bases outside the gene matches: 4. Germline assignment: CDR1 MNHDT and CDR2 YYDKIL. The sequenced CDR3 bases are TGTGCTAGCAGTTCCGACAGGGCTCAAAAC. Protein product: CASSSDRAQN. The entire CDR3 is CASSSDRAQNTLYF.

Details on this clone: Gene names refer to mouse genes. The sequenced fragment ends 4 residues before the CDR3 boundary, so the rest is inferred from the germline J gene. The genes are TRBV14 and TRBJ2-4; 11 bases fit TRBD2. Per germline, CDR1 SGHDT and CDR2 FRDEAV. This CDR3 region has 14 residues. Incomplete CDR3 DNA: TGTGCCAGCATCGGGACTGGGGGAGAAAAC. Amino acids: CASIGTGGEN. The full CDR3 is CASIGTGGENTLYF.

Of note for this clone: Gene names refer to mouse genes. With the read ending 4 residues before the CDR3 end, the germline J gene is used to fill in that end. This rearrangement joins TRBV13-1 to TRBJ1-1; tentative D call: TRBD1 (6 bases). Trimming took off 3 bases at V and 2 bases at J, with 14 bases between the two ends. Germline CDR1 reads NSHNY; CDR2 reads SYGAGN. The CDR3 has 15 amino acids. The sequenced part of the CDR3 DNA is TGTGCCAGCAGTGGAGCCGGGACACTTAACACA. This encodes CASSGAGTLNT. The whole CDR3 reads CASSGAGTLNTEVFF.

This clone was seen a few times. Mouse germline and gene names are used. The read terminates 4 residues before the CDR3 end, so the remaining end is supplied by the germline J gene. This chain joins TRBV13-1 and TRBJ2-7; 11 positions match TRBD2. The CDR3 runs to 15 residues. CDR1 and CDR2 from the germline V gene are NSHNY and SYGAGN. The CDR3: CASSDGRTGGYEQYF. CDR3 DNA, as far as it was read: TGTGCCAGCAGTGATGGGAGGACTGGGGGGTAT.

A word on this clone: Here the gene names and germline are mouse. Coverage ceases 4 residues before the CDR3 finishes, and the germline J gene fills in the end. This chain uses TRBV13-3 with TRBJ2-7; 9 positions agree with TRBD2. The length of the CDR3 is 15 residues. CDR1 and CDR2 (germline): NNHDY, SYVADS. J gave up 0 bases and V 5 bases, and 6 bases lay outside the gene matches. CDR3 DNA (partial): TGTGCCAGCAGGTACTGGGGGGCGAGCTCCTAT. Residues: CASRYWGASSY. The CDR3 in full is CASRYWGASSYEQYF.

This clone turned up a few times. Germline and genes here are mouse. With the read ending 4 residues before the CDR3 end, the germline J gene is used to fill in that end. This chain uses TRBV1 with TRBJ1-1; 7 positions match TRBD1. The CDR3 consists of 15 residues. Germline CDR1 and CDR2: NSQYPW and LRSPGD (reference sequence). V lost 4 bases, J lost 3 bases, and 8 bases stayed unmatched. Incomplete CDR3 DNA: TGCACCTGCAGTGAAAGGGGGGACAGATACACA. Amino acids: CTCSERGDRYT. The whole CDR3 protein is CTCSERGDRYTEVFF.